The clone carrying this T cell receptor beta chain has ten or more counts. Time point indicated: healthy volunteer bleed at 2 weeks. Whole blood, unfractionated, served as the material for total RNA extraction. This entry comes from a study of human T cells and chemical hapten exposure. Overall study: How much TCR each sample yielded varied, mostly because pooled library volumes differed slightly.

The authors' processing: Across samples, TCR counts had a median of about 93,000 and ranged from roughly 23,224 to 690,600. TCRdb re-analysed the RACE reads in MiXCR, keeping a single row per CDR3 protein. These V and J calls derive from TCRdb rather than the authors' analysis. The table has 35,000 to 50,000 distinct CDR3 sequences, 3.5% to 4.5% seen once. The sequence came from a female donor in good health. Some clones in this sample may be carry-over from other donors' samples. Sequences were obtained from whole blood.

The chain's CDR3 is CASSLQGDNYGYTF. The CDR3 DNA reads as TGCGCCAGCAGCTTGCAAGGAGACAACTATGGCTACACCTTC. V gene TRBV5-1 combines with J gene TRBJ1-2; D not resolved. The V and J ends lost 1 base and 2 bases respectively, with 9 bases between them. The CDR3 has 14 residues. Germline loops: CDR1 SGHRS, CDR2 YFSETQ.